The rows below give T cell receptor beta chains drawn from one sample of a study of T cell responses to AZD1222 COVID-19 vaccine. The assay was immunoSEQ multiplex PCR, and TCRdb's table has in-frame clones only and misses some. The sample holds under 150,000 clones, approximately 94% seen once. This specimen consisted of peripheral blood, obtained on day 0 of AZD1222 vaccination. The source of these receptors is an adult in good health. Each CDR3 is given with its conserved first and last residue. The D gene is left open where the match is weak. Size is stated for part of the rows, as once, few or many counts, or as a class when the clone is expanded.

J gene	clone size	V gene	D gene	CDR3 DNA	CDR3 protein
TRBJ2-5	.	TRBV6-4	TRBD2	TGTGCCAGCAGTGACGCTAGCGGGGGAGTCCTAGAGACCCAGTACTTC	CASSDASGGVLETQYF
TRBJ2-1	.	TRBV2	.	TGTGCCAGCAGTCGGACCCAACGGGGGAATGAGCAGTTCTTC	CASSRTQRGNEQFF
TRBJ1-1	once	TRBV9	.	TGTGCCAGCAGCGTAGTGGGGCGCGACACTGAAGCTTTCTTT	CASSVVGRDTEAFF
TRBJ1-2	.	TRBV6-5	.	TGTGCCAGCAGCCAACAAGGGTTTGGCTACACCTTC	CASSQQGFGYTF
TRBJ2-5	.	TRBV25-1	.	TGTGCCAGCAGTGAATATGCGGCTAGCCGAGGGTACCAAGAGACCCAGTACTTC	CASSEYAASRGYQETQYF
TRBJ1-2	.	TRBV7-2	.	TGTGCCAGCAGCCCGACCGGGACGGCATATGGCTACACCTTC	CASSPTGTAYGYTF
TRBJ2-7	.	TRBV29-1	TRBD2	TGCAGCGTTTGGACTAGCGGGAGTAATTTATACGAGCAGTACTTC	CSVWTSGSNLYEQYF
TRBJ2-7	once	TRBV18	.	TGTGCCAGCTCACCGGGTCGGCAGGGGCCCTACGAGCAGTACTTC	CASSPGRQGPYEQYF
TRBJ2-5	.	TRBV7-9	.	TGTGCCAGCAGCCTCGGGGGACAAGAGACCCAGTACTTC	CASSLGGQETQYF
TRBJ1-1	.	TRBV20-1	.	TGCAGTGCATCAATAAACACTGAAGCTTTCTTT	CSASINTEAFF
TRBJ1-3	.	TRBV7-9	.	TGTGCCAGCAGCGAGGGTCTCAGGGATAACTCTGGAAACACCATATATTTT	CASSEGLRDNSGNTIYF
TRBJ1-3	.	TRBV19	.	TGTGCCAGTAGAAGATTCCTCACAGGACCTACCTCTGGAAACACCATATATTTT	CASRRFLTGPTSGNTIYF
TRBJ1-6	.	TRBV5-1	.	TGCGCCAGCAGCTTGGACGGAAATAATTCACCCCTCCACTTT	CASSLDGNNSPLHF
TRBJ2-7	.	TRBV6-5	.	TGTGCCAGCACCTACTCGGAGTACTTTGACTACGAGCAGTACTTC	CASTYSEYFDYEQYF
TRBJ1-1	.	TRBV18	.	TGTGCCAGCTCACAGCTCGACAGGAACACTGAAGCTTTCTTT	CASSQLDRNTEAFF
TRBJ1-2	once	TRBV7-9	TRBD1	TGTGCCAGCAGCTTAGTCCCAGGGGGCTCTGGCTACACCTTC	CASSLVPGGSGYTF
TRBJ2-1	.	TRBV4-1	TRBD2	TGCGCCAGCAGCCAAGTTGGACTAGCATTGTTCGATGAGCAGTTCTTC	CASSQVGLALFDEQFF
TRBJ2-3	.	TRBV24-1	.	TGTGCCACCAGTGATTTGGAGTGGCAGTATTTT	CATSDLEWQYF
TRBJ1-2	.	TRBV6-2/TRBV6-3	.	TGTGCCAGCAGTAGCTACCTCCTCCAGGGAGGGGCTGGGACTAACTATGGCTACACCTTC	CASSSYLLQGGAGTNYGYTF